One sample yielded the 20 T cell receptor beta chains listed below, sequenced in a study of control samples from healthy donors and cancer patients. Profiled with immunoSEQ multiplex PCR; TCRdb holds only in-frame clones, not every one. Found here are 150,000 or so clones, 80% to 95% of them singletons; the top ten hold 5% to 7%. Sequencing was carried out using blood. These receptor sequences come from a man aged 18 to 30 in good health.

The chain links TRBV16 to TRBJ1-1; D remains unclear. This CDR3 has 11 residues. In germline, CDR1 is KGHSY, CDR2 FQNENV. Trimming pared 4 bases from V and 5 bases from J, leaving 5 bases between. CDR3 coding DNA: TGTGCCAGCAGCCTCCTGACTGAAGCTTTCTTT. Translated, it gives CASSLLTEAFF.

The rearrangement links TRBV6-4 to TRBJ2-3; 7 nucleotides agree with TRBD1. The CDR3 consists of 14 residues. V lost 4 bases and J lost 6; bases outside the gene matches: 7. Germline V CDR1 and CDR2: MRHNA, SNTAGT. CDR3 amino acids: CASSVEGGSDTQYF. The CDR3 DNA reads as TGTGCCAGCAGTGTCGAAGGGGGCTCTGATACGCAGTATTTT.

V usage is TRBV7-9 and J usage is TRBJ1-6, with D unresolved. Germline V gives CDR1 SEHNR, CDR2 FQNEAQ (reference sequence). CDR3 size: 17 residues. V lost 4 bases to trimming and J lost 9 bases, with 22 bases between them. The CDR3 loop reads CASSYAGGQQVISPLHF. As DNA, the CDR3 is TGTGCCAGCAGCTACGCTGGCGGGCAGCAGGTCATTTCACCCCTCCACTTT.

The J gene is TRBJ2-7, the V gene TRBV6-6; D is perhaps TRBD1 (5 bases). Trimming took 6 bases from V and 2 from J, leaving 11 bases between them. Per germline, CDR1 MNHNY and CDR2 SVGAGI (reference sequence). The CDR3 is 13 residues long. The CDR3 sequence is CASRDSGAYEQYF. The CDR3 nucleotides read TGTGCCAGCAGAGACAGTGGAGCCTACGAGCAGTACTTC.

CDR3 loop: CASSGDYSYEQYF. The CDR3 DNA follows: TGTGCCAGCAGTGGGGACTATAGCTACGAGCAGTACTTC. The chain couples TRBV2 to TRBJ2-7; 7 bases are shared with TRBD2. Germline V CDR1 and CDR2: SNHLY, FYNNEI. With V trimmed by 4 bases and J by 3 bases, 3 bases remained unmatched. The CDR3 spans 13 residues. The whole variable domain, filled in from reference TRBV2 and TRBJ2-7, reads EPEVTQTPSHQVTQMGQEVILRCVPISNHLYFYWYRQILGQKVEFLVSFYNNEISEKSEIFDDQFSVERPDGSNFTLKIRSTKLEDSAMYFCASSGDYSYEQYFGPGTRLTVT.

The chain is built from TRBV29-1 and TRBJ1-2; 8 nucleotides agree with TRBD1. CDR1 and CDR2 from the germline V gene are SQVTM and ANQGSEA. This CDR3 is built from 14 residues. V shed 3 bases, J shed 3 bases, and the junction held 6 bases outside the gene matches. The CDR3 loop is CSVDPQGADYGYTF. Written as DNA, the CDR3 is TGCAGCGTTGACCCCCAGGGGGCGGACTATGGCTACACCTTC. Full variable domain (outside the CDR3, taken from reference TRBV29-1 and TRBJ1-2): SAVISQKPSRDICQRGTSLTIQCQVDSQVTMMFWYRQQPGQSLTLIATANQGSEATYESGFVIDKFPISRPNLTFSTLTVSNMSPEDSSIYLCSVDPQGADYGYTFGSGTRLTVV.

The sample holds one count of this clone. V is TRBV7-2 and J is TRBJ2-7; D is possibly TRBD2 (6 bases). Trimming removed 1 base from V and 3 bases from J, with 16 bases in between. The germline CDR1 and CDR2 sequences are SGHTA and FQGNSA. The CDR3 consists of 16 residues. CDR3 coding DNA: TGTGCCAGCAGCTTAGGGGTCCTAGCGTCCGGCTACGAGCAGTACTTC. This gives the protein CASSLGVLASGYEQYF.

CDR3 in DNA: TGTGCCAGCAGTAGGGACACCCAGGGCACCGGGGAGCTGTTTTTT. Translating it yields CASSRDTQGTGELFF. The V call is TRBV7-3, the J call TRBJ2-2; D possibly corresponds to TRBD1 (6 bases). The germline CDR1 and CDR2 sequences are SGHTA and FQGTGA. The CDR3 runs to 15 residues. V was clipped by 6 bases and J by 4 bases, with 15 bases between them.

The J gene is TRBJ2-2, the V gene TRBV9; 8 nucleotides match TRBD2. The trim removed 4 bases at V and 0 bases at J, leaving 5 bases unmatched. The germline V gene has CDR1 SGDLS and CDR2 YYNGEE. The CDR3 runs 16 residues. CDR3 protein: CASSTRLATNTGELFF. DNA for the CDR3: TGTGCCAGCAGCACCCGACTAGCGACGAACACCGGGGAGCTGTTTTTT.

V gene TRBV9 combines with J gene TRBJ2-2; D may be TRBD1 (6 bases). CDR3 length: 16 amino acids. V shed 4 bases and J shed 7 bases, with 20 bases lying between them. Per germline, CDR1 SGDLS and CDR2 YYNGEE. The CDR3 region has the DNA TGTGCCAGCAGCCCCGCCGGGCAGGGGATAATCGGGGAGCTGTTTTTT. Amino acids: CASSPAGQGIIGELFF.

The chain carries TRBV5-5 and TRBJ2-5; TRBD2 agrees at 10 bases. Germline CDR1 and CDR2: SGHKS and YYEKEE (reference sequence). This CDR3 region has 19 residues. V gave up 0 bases and J gave up 3 bases; unmatched junction bases: 14. The CDR3 DNA sequence: TGTGCCAGCAGCTTGGAGGCCCAGACCGGGACTAGCGCCGAAGAGACCCAGTACTTC. Its protein is CASSLEAQTGTSAEETQYF.

The sample holds one count of this clone. The V gene is TRBV9, the J gene TRBJ2-1, with TRBD2 identical over 10 bases. Looked up from germline, CDR1 is SGDLS and CDR2 is YYNGEE. CDR3 length: 15 residues. The J segment lost 4 bases and the V segment lost 4 bases, leaving 5 bases of the junction unmatched. The DNA for the CDR3 is TGTGCCAGCAGCCAGCGGGAGGGGTTTTACAATGAGCAGTTCTTC. Its protein product is CASSQREGFYNEQFF.

With respect to this clone: The sample holds other DNA sequences that translate to the same CDR3. The chain joins TRBV30 to TRBJ1-1; weak D call: TRBD1 (5 bases). The CDR3 length is 12 residues. V lost 3 bases to trimming and J lost 2 bases, with 7 bases between them. The germline CDR1 and CDR2 sequences are GTSNPN and SVGIG (reference sequence). The CDR3 DNA reads as TGTGCCTGGAGAAGGGGAAACACTGAAGCTTTCTTT. Its translation: CAWRRGNTEAFF.

The CDR3 sequence: CASSHWAGAGTYNEQFF. As DNA, the CDR3 is TGTGCCAGCAGCCATTGGGCCGGGGCGGGAACCTACAATGAGCAGTTCTTC. This rearrangement joins TRBV27 to TRBJ2-1, with D possibly matching TRBD2 (6 bases). This CDR3 has 17 residues. Germline CDR1 reads MNHEY; CDR2 reads SMNVEV (reference sequence). Deletions cut 6 bases from V and 2 bases from J, with 20 bases between.

The chain uses TRBV6-5 and TRBJ1-5; D not certain. This CDR3 has 14 amino acids. The ends were cut back, 2 bases at V and 2 bases at J, with 7 bases in the middle. From germline, CDR1 is MNHEY and CDR2 SVGAGI. The CDR3 protein is CASSYGVGNQPQHF. The CDR3 coding sequence is TGTGCCAGCAGTTACGGCGTTGGCAATCAGCCCCAGCATTTT.

The V gene is TRBV30, the J gene TRBJ1-5, with D possibly being TRBD1 (5 bases). This CDR3 has 13 residues. Trimming stripped 1 base from V and 7 bases from J, with 11 bases between. The germline CDR1 and CDR2 sequences are GTSNPN and SVGIG (reference sequence). The CDR3 is CAWSAGGRQPQHF. CDR3 DNA: TGTGCCTGGAGTGCGGGGGGGAGGCAGCCCCAGCATTTT.

This sequence joins TRBV4-3 and TRBJ1-3, with D uncertain. Trimming removed 4 bases at V and 6 bases at J, with 13 bases between. The germline CDR1 and CDR2 sequences are LGHNA and YSLEER. The CDR3 runs to 14 residues. Here the CDR3 reads CASSPRTISNTIYF. In DNA form, the CDR3 reads TGCGCCAGCAGCCCTAGAACGATCTCAAACACCATATATTTT.

CDR3 residues: CASSEGSTPGIQAFF. DNA of the CDR3: TGTGCCAGCAGTGAAGGGTCCACCCCAGGGATTCAAGCTTTCTTT. This rearrangement joins TRBV6-1 to TRBJ1-1, with D tentatively TRBD1 (5 bases). The V end was cut by 1 base, the J end by 9 bases, with 18 bases between. The CDR3 sequence is 15 residues long. CDR1 MNHNS and CDR2 SASEGT come from the germline V gene.

The chain carries TRBV7-6 and TRBJ2-7; either TRBD1 or TRBD2 may fit D (7 bases each). This CDR3 contains 16 residues. V was trimmed by 7 bases and J by 4 bases, leaving 23 bases between them. From germline, CDR1 is SGHVS and CDR2 FNYEAQ. The DNA for the CDR3 is TGTGCCAGCACCCAGGGGGGGGATGGCAACCAATACGAGCAGTACTTC. Residues: CASTQGGDGNQYEQYF.

The V gene is TRBV5-1, the J gene TRBJ2-2; the D gene is possibly TRBD2 (6 bases). The CDR3 sequence is 15 residues long. V was pared by 3 bases and J by 0 bases, with 9 bases between. Germline CDR1 reads SGHRS; CDR2 reads YFSETQ. The CDR3 here is CASSSGTSNTGELFF. Here the CDR3 DNA reads TGCGCCAGCAGCTCCGGGACTTCGAACACCGGGGAGCTGTTTTTT.